This T cell receptor (beta chain) was captured by sequencing in a study of beta chain features in type 1 diabetes (dated by TCRdb to the late 2010s). Turning to the overall study: No differences in mean age, gender distribution, total cell number or subset yield were found between patients and healthy donors. Across all samples, around 100 million sorted cells were examined, and cell number per subset correlated strongly with RNA yield. The study compared TCRB repertoires of sorted circulating CD4+ T cell subsets between recently diagnosed type 1 diabetes patients and matched healthy donors. Naive and central memory subsets were obtained from all 30 or so donors, but regulatory and stem cell-like memory subsets were isolated from only 8 patients and 8 healthy donors. On the study overall, not on this receptor specifically: A moderate but significant shortening of TCRB CDR3 length was observed in type 1 diabetes patients in all four CD4+ subsets. Patients with type 1 diabetes made fewer insertions and deleted more nucleotides at VDJ recombination sites, implying thymic rearrangement abnormalities. Naive, central memory and regulatory TCRB repertoires appeared to be more similar among patients than among healthy donors. Because cDNA was sequenced instead of genomic DNA, highly expressing activated cells could be over-represented, though the groups showed no difference in activation or CD3 levels. Shorter templates might have been favored by PCR, but patient and control samples were amplified and corrected together, so both groups would have been affected equally by any skew. Because small numbers of individuals were included in the HLA sub-analyses, any influence of HLA type on TCRB rearrangement was left unresolved.

Each donor gave one peripheral blood draw, averaging approximately 0.11 L, which was collected into heparinised tubes. A BD FACSAria II was used to sort naive, central memory, regulatory and stem cell-like memory CD4+ T cells with a panel that included CD45RO, CCR7, CD25, CD127, CD95 and CD27. Purity was above 95% for every sorted population. Right away, PBMCs were isolated by Lymphoprep density gradient centrifugation and were stained directly, with no culture step. So that batch effects would be minimized, each experiment stained and sorted samples in pairs, pairing one healthy donor with one patient. As for this clone: Its recognized antigen is unknown. The sample holds no much larger clone one base away, and base qualities are not on file.

The entire amount of isolated RNA was reverse transcribed using the High Capacity cDNA Reverse Transcription Kit, so the sequenced TCRB transcripts were expressed ones. Deep immunoSEQ sequencing was applied to naive, central memory and regulatory T cell samples, giving an average of around 4 million total reads per sample. Sorted cells were lysed in RLT buffer, and RNA was extracted using DNase-treated RNeasy Micro or Mini kits according to cell number. To prevent cross-contamination, every cell subset was processed on its own, while patient and healthy donor samples were processed together. The immunoSEQ multiplex PCR was used to amplify TCRB sequences from cDNA, yielding 87-bp fragments that span the CDR3 region. Amplicons were sequenced on the Illumina HiSeq platform. Turning to the authors' computational methods: PCR bias was computationally corrected using synthetic template baselines, reads within Hamming distance 2 were collapsed, and singletons that could not be merged were discarded. Reads were aligned against IMGT so that V, D and J genes, CDR3 length and insertions or deletions at six rearrangement sites could be assigned. Within each subset, clonotype counts were normalized to sorted cell number, and only after that were true diversity and Gini coefficients computed with the tcR R package. The overlap coefficient, calculated on TCRB nucleotide sequences, was used to quantify repertoire sharing. Out-of-frame TCRB sequences from naive cells were analyzed to stand in for the pre-selection repertoire. TCRdb stores this immuneACCESS table with in-frame sequences only. Part of the clones is absent; in the studies checked, under half of the shortfall reflects unresolved V genes, and no reason is known for the rest. Clonal size and the V and J genes are those of that table, whereas D and trimming came from the DNA. Present in this sample are 350,000 to 450,000 clones, roughly 14% of which were seen just once. The ten largest clones represent roughly 0.038% of the sample.

The sequencing sample was made of naive CD4+ T cells from blood. What this sample's cell subset or site label stands for: true naive CD4+ T cells. This receptor was taken from a man aged 25 to 40 in good health.

The CDR3 region: CASSLEAGGTWEQFF. The nucleotide sequence is given as TGTGCCAGCAGCTTAGAAGCGGGCGGGACATGGGAGCAGTTCTTC. Recombination linked TRBV7-2 to TRBJ2-1; the D element could tentatively be TRBD1 or TRBD2, as 6 bases agree for each. Taken from cysteine to phenylalanine, the CDR3 has 15 residues. Left in the record is the CDR3 DNA by itself, 45 bases read in frame from the first base. The germline V gene gives CDR1 as SGHTA and CDR2 as FQGNSA. The V and J ends are trimmed by 1 base and 10 bases, leaving 17 bases between them.